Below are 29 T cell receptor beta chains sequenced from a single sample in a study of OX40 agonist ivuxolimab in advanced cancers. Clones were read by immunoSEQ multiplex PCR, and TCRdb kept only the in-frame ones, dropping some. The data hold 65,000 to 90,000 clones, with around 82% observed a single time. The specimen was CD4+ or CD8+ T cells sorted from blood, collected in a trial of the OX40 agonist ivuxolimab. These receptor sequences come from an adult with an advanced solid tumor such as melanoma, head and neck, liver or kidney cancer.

CDR3: CASSRTLDSYEQYF. CDR3 coding DNA: TGTGCCAGCAGTAGGACGCTCGACTCCTACGAGCAGTACTTC. The chain uses TRBV6-5 and TRBJ2-5, with unresolved D. The J call could be wrong; TRBJ2-7 is a better fit for the DNA end. This CDR3 comprises 14 residues. The germline V gene has CDR1 MNHEY and CDR2 SVGAGI.

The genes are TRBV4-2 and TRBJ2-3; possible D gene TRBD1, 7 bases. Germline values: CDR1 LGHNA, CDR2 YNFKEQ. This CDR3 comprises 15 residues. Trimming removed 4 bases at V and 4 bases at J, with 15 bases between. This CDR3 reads CASSRGGGQADTQYF. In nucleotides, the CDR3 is TGTGCCAGCAGCCGAGGAGGGGGCCAAGCAGATACGCAGTATTTT.

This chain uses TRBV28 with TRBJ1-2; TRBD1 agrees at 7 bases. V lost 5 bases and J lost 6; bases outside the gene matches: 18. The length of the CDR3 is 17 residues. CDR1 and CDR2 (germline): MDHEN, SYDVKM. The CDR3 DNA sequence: TGTGCCAGCAGTACGTACCCGGGACAGAGCCCCGTTGATGGCTACACCTTC. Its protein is CASSTYPGQSPVDGYTF.

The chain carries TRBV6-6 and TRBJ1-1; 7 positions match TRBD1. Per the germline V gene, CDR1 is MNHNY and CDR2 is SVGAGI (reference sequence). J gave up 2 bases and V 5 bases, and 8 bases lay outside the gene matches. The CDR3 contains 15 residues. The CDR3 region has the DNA TGTGCCAGCAGTGGACGGGACAGTTTCAACACTGAAGCTTTCTTT. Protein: CASSGRDSFNTEAFF.

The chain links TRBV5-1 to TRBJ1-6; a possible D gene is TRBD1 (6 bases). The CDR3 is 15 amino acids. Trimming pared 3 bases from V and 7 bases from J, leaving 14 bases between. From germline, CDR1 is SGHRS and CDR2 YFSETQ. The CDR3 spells CASSSLGGRNSPLHF. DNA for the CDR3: TGCGCCAGCAGCTCCTTGGGGGGCAGGAATTCACCCCTCCACTTT.

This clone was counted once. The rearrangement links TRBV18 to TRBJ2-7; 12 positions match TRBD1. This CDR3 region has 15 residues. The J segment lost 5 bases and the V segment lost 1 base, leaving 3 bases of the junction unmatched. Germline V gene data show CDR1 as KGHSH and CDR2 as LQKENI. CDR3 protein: CASSPQGQGADEQYF. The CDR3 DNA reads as TGTGCCAGCTCACCACAGGGACAGGGGGCCGACGAGCAGTACTTC.

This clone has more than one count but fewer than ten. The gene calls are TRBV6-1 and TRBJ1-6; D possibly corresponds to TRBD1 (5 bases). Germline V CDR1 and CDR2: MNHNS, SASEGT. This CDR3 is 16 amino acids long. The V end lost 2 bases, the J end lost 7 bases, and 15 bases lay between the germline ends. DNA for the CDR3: TGTGCCAGCAGTGAAATCCCAACAGGAAGAAATTCACCCCTCCACTTT. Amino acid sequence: CASSEIPTGRNSPLHF.

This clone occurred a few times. CDR3 sequence reads: CASSLNGDQETQYF. CDR3 nucleotides: TGTGCCAGCAGCTTAAACGGAGACCAAGAGACCCAGTACTTC. The chain is built from TRBV7-2 and TRBJ2-5; no clear D. Trimming shortened V by 2 bases and J by 0 bases, and 7 bases separated the two germline ends. The CDR3 is 14 residues long. Looked up from germline, CDR1 is SGHTA and CDR2 is FQGNSA.

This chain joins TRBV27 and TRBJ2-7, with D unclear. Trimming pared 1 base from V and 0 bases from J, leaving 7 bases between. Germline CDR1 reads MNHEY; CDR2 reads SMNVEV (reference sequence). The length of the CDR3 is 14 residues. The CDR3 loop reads CASSLFVSSYEQYF. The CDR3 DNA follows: TGTGCCAGCAGTTTATTCGTGAGCTCCTACGAGCAGTACTTC.

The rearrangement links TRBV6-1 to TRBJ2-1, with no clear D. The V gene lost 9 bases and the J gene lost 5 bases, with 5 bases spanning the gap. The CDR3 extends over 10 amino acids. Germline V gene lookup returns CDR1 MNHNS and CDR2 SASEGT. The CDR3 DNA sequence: TGTGCCAGTTCGCACAATGAGCAGTTCTTC. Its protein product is CASSHNEQFF.

The CDR3 bases are TGTGCCAGCAGTGGACCACAGGGAATAGCTGGGGCCAACGTCCTGACTTTC. Translation: CASSGPQGIAGANVLTF. This chain uses TRBV2 with TRBJ2-6; tentatively, D is TRBD1 (6 bases). Germline CDR1 and CDR2: SNHLY and FYNNEI. V lost 4 bases, J lost 2 bases, and 15 bases lay in between. The CDR3 has 17 amino acids.

The CDR3 protein is CASSSQAMVDTEAFF. CDR3 in DNA: TGTGCCAGCAGTTCCCAGGCAATGGTTGACACTGAAGCTTTCTTT. The chain combines TRBV28 with TRBJ1-1; no clear D. The CDR3 is 15 amino acids. CDR1 is MDHEN, CDR2 SYDVKM, per germline. Trimming cost V 4 bases and J 3 bases, with 15 bases left between them.

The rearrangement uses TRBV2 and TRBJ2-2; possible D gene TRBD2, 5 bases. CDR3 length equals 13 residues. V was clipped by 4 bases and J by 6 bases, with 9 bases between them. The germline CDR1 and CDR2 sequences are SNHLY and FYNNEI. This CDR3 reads CASSVGVAGELFF. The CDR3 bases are TGTGCCAGCAGTGTCGGGGTCGCCGGGGAGCTGTTTTTT. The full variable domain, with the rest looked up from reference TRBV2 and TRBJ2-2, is EPEVTQTPSHQVTQMGQEVILRCVPISNHLYFYWYRQILGQKVEFLVSFYNNEISEKSEIFDDQFSVERPDGSNFTLKIRSTKLEDSAMYFCASSVGVAGELFFGEGSRLTVL.

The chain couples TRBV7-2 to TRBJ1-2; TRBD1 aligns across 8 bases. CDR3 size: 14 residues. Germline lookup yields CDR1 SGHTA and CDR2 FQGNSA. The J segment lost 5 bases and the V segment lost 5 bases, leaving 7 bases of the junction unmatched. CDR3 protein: CASSPTGAPYGYTF. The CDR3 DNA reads TGTGCCAGCAGCCCGACAGGGGCGCCATATGGCTACACCTTC.

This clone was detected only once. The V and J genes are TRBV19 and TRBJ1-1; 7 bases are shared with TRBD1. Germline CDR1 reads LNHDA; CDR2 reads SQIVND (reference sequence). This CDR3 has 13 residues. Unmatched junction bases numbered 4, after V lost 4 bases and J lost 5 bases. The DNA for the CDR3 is TGTGCCAGTAGTAGACAACAGGGGACTGAAGCTTTCTTT. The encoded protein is CASSRQQGTEAFF.

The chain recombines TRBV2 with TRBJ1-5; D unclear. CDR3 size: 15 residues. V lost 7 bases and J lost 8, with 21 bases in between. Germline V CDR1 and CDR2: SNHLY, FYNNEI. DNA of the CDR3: TGTGCCAGCACGACCCGGTTAGGACGGACGGAGCCCCAGCATTTT. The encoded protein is CASTTRLGRTEPQHF.

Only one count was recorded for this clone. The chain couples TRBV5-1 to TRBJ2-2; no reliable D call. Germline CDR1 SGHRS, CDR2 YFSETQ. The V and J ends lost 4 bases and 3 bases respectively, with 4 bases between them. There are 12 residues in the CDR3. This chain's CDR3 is CASSVDTGELFF. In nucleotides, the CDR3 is TGCGCCAGCAGCGTAGACACCGGGGAGCTGTTTTTT.

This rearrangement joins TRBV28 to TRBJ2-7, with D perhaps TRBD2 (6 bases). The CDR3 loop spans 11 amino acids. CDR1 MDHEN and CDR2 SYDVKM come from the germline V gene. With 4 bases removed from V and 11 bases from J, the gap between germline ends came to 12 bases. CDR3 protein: CASSSPRGKYF. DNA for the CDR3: TGTGCCAGCAGTTCCCCCCGGGGGAAGTACTTC.

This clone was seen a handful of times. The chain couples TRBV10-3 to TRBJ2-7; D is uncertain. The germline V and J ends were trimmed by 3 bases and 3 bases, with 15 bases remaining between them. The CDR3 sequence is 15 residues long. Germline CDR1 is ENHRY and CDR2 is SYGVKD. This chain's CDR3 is CAISEGPRWNYEQYF. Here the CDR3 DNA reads TGTGCCATCAGTGAAGGCCCCAGGTGGAACTACGAGCAGTACTTC.

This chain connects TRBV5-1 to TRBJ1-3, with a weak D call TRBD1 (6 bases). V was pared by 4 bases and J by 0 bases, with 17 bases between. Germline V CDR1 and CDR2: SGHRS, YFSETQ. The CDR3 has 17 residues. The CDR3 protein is CASSRDTVSLSGNTIYF. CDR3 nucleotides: TGCGCCAGCAGCCGGGACACCGTCAGCCTCTCTGGAAACACCATATATTTT.

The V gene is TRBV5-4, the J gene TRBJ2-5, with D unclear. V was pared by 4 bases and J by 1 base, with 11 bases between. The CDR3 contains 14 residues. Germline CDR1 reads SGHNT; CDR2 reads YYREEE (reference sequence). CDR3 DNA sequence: TGTGCCAGCAGCCCTGGTGGATCCCAAGAGACCCAGTACTTC. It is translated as CASSPGGSQETQYF.

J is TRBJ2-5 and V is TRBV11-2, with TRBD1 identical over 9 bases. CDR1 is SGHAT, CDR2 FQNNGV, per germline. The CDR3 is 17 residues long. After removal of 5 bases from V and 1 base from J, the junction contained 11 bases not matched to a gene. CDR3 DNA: TGTGCCAGCAGCCCCCCCCGACAGGGGGGATCCCAAGAGACCCAGTACTTC. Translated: CASSPPRQGGSQETQYF. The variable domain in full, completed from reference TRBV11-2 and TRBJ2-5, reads EAGVAQSPRYKIIEKRQSVAFWCNPISGHATLYWYQQILGQGPKLLIQFQNNGVVDDSQLPKDRFSAERLKGVDSTLKIQPAKLEDSAVYLCASSPPRQGGSQETQYFGPGTRLLVL.

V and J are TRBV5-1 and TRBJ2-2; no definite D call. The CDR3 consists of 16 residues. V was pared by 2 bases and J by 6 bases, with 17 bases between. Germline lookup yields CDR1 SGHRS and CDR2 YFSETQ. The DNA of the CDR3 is TGCGCCAGCAGCTTAAAAATAGGAACCAACGCCGGGGAGCTGTTTTTT. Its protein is CASSLKIGTNAGELFF.

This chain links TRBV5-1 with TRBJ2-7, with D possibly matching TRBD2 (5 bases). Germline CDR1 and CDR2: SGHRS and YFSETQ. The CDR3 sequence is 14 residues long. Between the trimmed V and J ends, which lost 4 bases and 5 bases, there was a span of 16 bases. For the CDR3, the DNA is TGCGCCAGCAGCCCACCGATTGGGAGTCACGAGCAGTACTTC. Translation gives CASSPPIGSHEQYF. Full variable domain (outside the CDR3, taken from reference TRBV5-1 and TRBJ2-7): KAGVTQTPRYLIKTRGQQVTLSCSPISGHRSVSWYQQTPGQGLQFLFEYFSETQRNKGNFPGRFSGRQFSNSRSEMNVSTLELGDSALYLCASSPPIGSHEQYFGPGTRLTVT.

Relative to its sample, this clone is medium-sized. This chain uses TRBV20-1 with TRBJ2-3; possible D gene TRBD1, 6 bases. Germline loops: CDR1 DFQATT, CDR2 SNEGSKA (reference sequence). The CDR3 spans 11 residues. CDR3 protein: CSYTGTDTQYF. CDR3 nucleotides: TGCAGCTATACAGGGACCGATACGCAGTATTTT.

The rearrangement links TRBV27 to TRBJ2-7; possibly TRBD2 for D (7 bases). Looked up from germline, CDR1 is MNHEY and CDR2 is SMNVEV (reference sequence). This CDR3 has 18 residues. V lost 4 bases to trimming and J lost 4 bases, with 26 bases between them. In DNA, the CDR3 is TGTGCCAGCAGTTCACAGGGTTTCGGTTCCCCGGGACTATACGAGCAGTACTTC. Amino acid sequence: CASSSQGFGSPGLYEQYF.

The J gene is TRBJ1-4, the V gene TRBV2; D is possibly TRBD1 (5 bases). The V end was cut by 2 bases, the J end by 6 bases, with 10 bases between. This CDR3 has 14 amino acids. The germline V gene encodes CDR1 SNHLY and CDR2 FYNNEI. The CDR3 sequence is CASSESAGYEKLFF. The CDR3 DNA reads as TGTGCCAGCAGTGAATCCGCAGGGTATGAAAAACTGTTTTTT.

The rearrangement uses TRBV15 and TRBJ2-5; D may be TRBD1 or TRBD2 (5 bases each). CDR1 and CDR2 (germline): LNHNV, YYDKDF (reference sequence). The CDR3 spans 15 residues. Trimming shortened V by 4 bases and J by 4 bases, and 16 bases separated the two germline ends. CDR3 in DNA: TGTGCCACCAGCAAAACCGGGACCCCGCGAGAGACCCAGTACTTC. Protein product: CATSKTGTPRETQYF.

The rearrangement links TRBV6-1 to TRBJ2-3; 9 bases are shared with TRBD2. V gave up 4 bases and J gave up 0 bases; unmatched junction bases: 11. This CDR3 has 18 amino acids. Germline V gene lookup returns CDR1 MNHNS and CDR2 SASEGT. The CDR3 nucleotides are TGTGCCAGCAGTGGTGGCGACATTAGCGGGAGAAGCACAGATACGCAGTATTTT. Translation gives CASSGGDISGRSTDTQYF.